Each of the 3 T cell receptor beta chains below was sequenced from the same sample in a study of blood T cell repertoires in COVID-19 (dated by TCRdb to the early 2020s). Preparation of the library involved the immunoSEQ multiplex PCR assay. Entries here come from immuneACCESS through TCRdb and include only in-frame sequences with V and J called. Some clones fail to appear in such tables; in the studies checked, an unresolved V gene covers under half of the shortfall, and the cause of the remainder is unknown. This sample comprises around 100,000 clones, 85% to 90% of them detected only once. The ten largest clonotypes hold 9.5% to 15% of the sample. The specimen sequenced was peripheral blood. The receptors were gathered from a human donor in a cohort sampled during active COVID-19.

The V gene is TRBV15, the J gene TRBJ1-6; TRBD1 might be the D (5 bases). Looked up from germline, CDR1 is LNHNV and CDR2 is YYDKDF (reference sequence). Trimming left V 3 bases short and J 5 bases short, with 17 bases between. This CDR3 has 17 residues. This CDR3 reads CATSRPPGQRNNSPLHF. As DNA, the CDR3 is TGTGCCACCAGCAGGCCCCCAGGACAACGGAATAATTCACCCCTCCACTTT.

This clone was recorded once. The CDR3 spells CASKRVDEQFF. The CDR3 region has the DNA TGTGCCAGCAAACGCGTCGATGAGCAGTTCTTC. The chain has TRBV27 and TRBJ2-1, with D unclear. From germline, CDR1 is MNHEY and CDR2 SMNVEV (reference sequence). V lost 7 bases and J 8 bases, leaving 9 bases between the germline ends. The CDR3 sequence is 11 residues long.

This chain joins TRBV6-5 and TRBJ1-3, with D perhaps matching TRBD1 (6 bases). The CDR3 spans 14 residues. CDR1 MNHEY and CDR2 SVGAGI come from the germline V gene. Trimming cost V 7 bases and J 1 base, with 11 bases left between them. The CDR3 nucleotides read TGTGCCAGCAACCCAGGGGTATCTGGAAACACCATATATTTT. Translating it yields CASNPGVSGNTIYF.